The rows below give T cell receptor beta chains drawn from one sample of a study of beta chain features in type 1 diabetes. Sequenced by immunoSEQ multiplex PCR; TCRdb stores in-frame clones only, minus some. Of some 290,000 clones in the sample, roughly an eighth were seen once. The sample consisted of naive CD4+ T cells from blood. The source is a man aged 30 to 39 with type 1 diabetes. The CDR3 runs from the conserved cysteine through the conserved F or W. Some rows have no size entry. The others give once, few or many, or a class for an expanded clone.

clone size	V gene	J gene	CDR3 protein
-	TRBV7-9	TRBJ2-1	CASSLESSNIAVRNNEQFF
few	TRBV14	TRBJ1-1	CASSHLGQNTEAFF
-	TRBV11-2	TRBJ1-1	CASSLARNTEAFF
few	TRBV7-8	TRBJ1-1	CASSLGDRGNTEAFF
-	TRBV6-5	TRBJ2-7	CASSYSALDASYEQYF
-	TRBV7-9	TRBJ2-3	CASSARLTSGSTDTQYF
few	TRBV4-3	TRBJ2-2	CASSQADRDTGELFF
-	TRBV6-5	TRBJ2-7	CASSRGTGAVEQYF
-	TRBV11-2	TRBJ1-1	CASSSNRGSRTEAFF
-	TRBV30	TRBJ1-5	CAWSPRLQGANQPQHF
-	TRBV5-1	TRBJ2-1	CASSPEGERHYNEQFF
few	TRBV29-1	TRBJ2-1	CSVQGNSYNEQFF
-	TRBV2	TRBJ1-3	CASSESGANTIYF
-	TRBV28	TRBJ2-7	CASSQVTYEQYF
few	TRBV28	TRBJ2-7	CASSLLKAGLAVAEQYF
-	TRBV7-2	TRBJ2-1	CASSLSLAVNEQFF
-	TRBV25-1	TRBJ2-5	CASSDPGGQETQYF
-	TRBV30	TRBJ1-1	CAWSKEGNTEAFF
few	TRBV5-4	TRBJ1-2	CASSPSTTGSYGYTF
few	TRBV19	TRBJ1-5	CASSIPGFNQPQHF
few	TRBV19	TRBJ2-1	CASSEDPSYNEQFF
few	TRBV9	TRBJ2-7	CASSVGGSWSEQYF
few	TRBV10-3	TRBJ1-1	CASRGITEAFF
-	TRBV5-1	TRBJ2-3	CASSHAGTSDTDTQYF
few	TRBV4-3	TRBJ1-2	CASSQQDRGQSGYTF
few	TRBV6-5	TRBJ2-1	CASSYRGGSGNEQFF
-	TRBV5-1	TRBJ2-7	CASSLSFPGGSSYEQYF
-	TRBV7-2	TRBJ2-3	CASSSRLAITDTQYF
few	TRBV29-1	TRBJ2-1	CSVGTGSYNEQFF
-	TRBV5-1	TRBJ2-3	CASSLSLGADTQYF
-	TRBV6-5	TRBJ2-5	CASSTTGGLETQYF
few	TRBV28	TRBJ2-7	CASSGTGWASYEQYF
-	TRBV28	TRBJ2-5	CASSLPGTGQETQYF
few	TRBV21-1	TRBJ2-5	CASSIAQGAQTQYF
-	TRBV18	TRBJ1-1	CASSPSLGGGYTEAFF
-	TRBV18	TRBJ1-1	CASSRQGPNTEAFF